The 13 T cell receptor beta chains in this list originate from one sample, sequenced in a study of post-analysis software for immune sequencing data. These receptors' targets are unknown. Libraries were made from TCR beta cDNA, and they carried unique molecular identifiers. TCRdb recomputed calls from the PCR reads with MiXCR, one row per CDR3 protein. This sample yields 750,000 to 900,000 distinct CDR3 sequences, of which about 43% are seen a single time; 4.9% belongs to the top ten. Findings of the study overall: Compared with controls, patients had more of 4 to 6 TRBV segments, including TRBV5-6, TRBV5-1 and TRBV20-1.

The sequenced sample consisted of blood. The receptors were sampled from a girl aged 5-17 years with multiple sclerosis.

V usage is TRBV7-6 and J usage is TRBJ1-2; TRBD1 agrees at 8 bases. The length of the CDR3 is 15 residues. Germline V gives CDR1 SGHVS, CDR2 FNYEAQ. Trimming at V came to 5 bases and at J to 4 bases, leaving 9 bases not matched to a gene. The CDR3 reads CASSPQTGARYGYTF. CDR3 sequence (DNA): TGTGCCAGCAGCCCCCAGACAGGGGCCCGCTATGGCTACACCTTC. Complete variable domain (other parts from reference TRBV7-6 and TRBJ1-2): GAGVSQSPRYKVTKRGQDVALRCDPISGHVSLYWYRQALGQGPEFLTYFNYEAQQDKSGLPNDRFSAERPEGSISTLTIQRTEQRDSAMYRCASSPQTGARYGYTFGSGTRLTVV.

This clonotype was counted once. This rearrangement joins TRBV24-1 to TRBJ2-4; D may be TRBD1 or TRBD2 (5 bases each). CDR1 is KGHDR, CDR2 SFDVKD, per germline. Deletions cut 4 bases from V and 13 bases from J, with 19 bases between. The CDR3 is made up of 14 amino acids. CDR3 in DNA: TGTGCCACCAGTGACCACGGGACGCCGGGTACCCAGTACTTC. The encoded protein is CATSDHGTPGTQYF.

Only a few counts were recorded for this clonotype. V usage is TRBV6-4 and J usage is TRBJ2-1, with D perhaps matching TRBD1 (5 bases). V dropped 2 bases and J dropped 3 bases, with 8 bases sitting between them. Germline V lookup: CDR1 MRHNA, CDR2 SNTAGT. This CDR3 is 14 amino acids long. The CDR3 region has the DNA TGTGCCAGCAGTGACGGGGCAGACTACAATGAGCAGTTCTTC. Encoded protein: CASSDGADYNEQFF.

CDR3 bases: TGTGCCAGCGGACGAGGGGCTACCGCAGATACGCAGTATTTT. It specifies CASGRGATADTQYF. J is TRBJ2-3 and V is TRBV12-3 or TRBV12-4, with D perhaps assigned TRBD1 or TRBD2 (5 bases each). The CDR3 consists of 14 residues. Trimming shortened V by 8 bases and J by 4 bases, and 16 bases separated the two germline ends.

The rearrangement uses TRBV6-1 and TRBJ2-3; D is ambiguous. Germline lookup yields CDR1 MNHNS and CDR2 SASEGT. This CDR3 has 15 residues. The ends were cut back, 3 bases at V and 0 bases at J, with 10 bases in the middle. CDR3 DNA: TGTGCCAGCAGTGACCTGGGCGGCAGCACAGATACGCAGTATTTT. Translated, it gives CASSDLGGSTDTQYF.

The rearrangement joins TRBV7-2 to TRBJ2-1, with TRBD1 matching over 9 bases. Germline values: CDR1 SGHTA, CDR2 FQGNSA. With 5 bases clipped from V and 6 bases from J, the junction kept 8 bases outside the gene matches. This CDR3 region has 15 residues. CDR3 DNA: TGTGCCAGCAGCCCCCTTGGACAGGGGATCAATGAGCAGTTCTTC. The encoded protein is CASSPLGQGINEQFF.

This chain joins TRBV28 and TRBJ1-5; weak D call: TRBD1 (5 bases). The CDR3 contains 16 residues. V shed 5 bases and J shed 2 bases, with 16 bases lying between them. The germline V gene encodes CDR1 MDHEN and CDR2 SYDVKM. The CDR3 DNA sequence: TGTGCCAGCAGTGGGCCTTTGGGGCTAGGCAATCAGCCCCAGCATTTT. Its translation is CASSGPLGLGNQPQHF.

This rearrangement joins TRBV30 to TRBJ2-1; 9 nucleotides align to TRBD1. The CDR3 runs to 15 residues. Looked up from germline, CDR1 is GTSNPN and CDR2 is SVGIG (reference sequence). V lost 3 bases and J lost 6; bases outside the gene matches: 9. The DNA of the CDR3 is TGTGCCTGGAGGTTGGGGGACAGGGATATCAATGAGCAGTTCTTC. It yields the protein CAWRLGDRDINEQFF.

The chain combines TRBV9 with TRBJ2-7, with D perhaps TRBD2 (7 bases). The CDR3 spans 15 residues. Germline lookup yields CDR1 SGDLS and CDR2 YYNGEE. Deletions cut 4 bases from V and 3 bases from J, with 17 bases between. The CDR3 DNA follows: TGTGCCAGCAGCAGCCGACAGGCGGGGGTCTACGAGCAGTACTTC. Translating gives CASSSRQAGVYEQYF.

This chain uses TRBV5-6 with TRBJ1-2, with D possibly being TRBD1 (5 bases). Trimming pared 0 bases from V and 4 bases from J, leaving 13 bases between. The germline V gene encodes CDR1 SGHDT and CDR2 YYEEEE. CDR3 length: 15 residues. The CDR3 spells CASSLVGVRVYGYTF. For the CDR3, the DNA is TGTGCCAGCAGCTTGGTAGGGGTCCGGGTCTATGGCTACACCTTC.

This clonotype has just a few counts. V usage is TRBV14 and J usage is TRBJ2-7; maybe TRBD2 (6 bases). The V end lost 1 base, the J end lost 0 bases, and 10 bases lay between the germline ends. The CDR3 is made up of 15 amino acids. Germline-derived CDR1 and CDR2 are SGHDN and FVKESK. The CDR3 nucleotides are TGTGCCAGCAGCCAAGTCGGGGGTTACTCCTACGAGCAGTACTTC. Encoded protein: CASSQVGGYSYEQYF.

This clonotype has only a few counts. This chain uses TRBV7-6 with TRBJ2-7; 7 nucleotides line up with TRBD2. The germline CDR1 and CDR2 sequences are SGHVS and FNYEAQ. The CDR3 consists of 19 residues. The trim removed 1 base at V and 1 base at J, leaving 16 bases unmatched. The CDR3 DNA sequence: TGTGCCAGCAGCTTAGAGGTGGCGGGGGTCGGCACCCCATCCTACGAGCAGTACTTC. It codes for CASSLEVAGVGTPSYEQYF.

J is TRBJ2-3 and V is TRBV20-1; 9 bases are a match to TRBD1. This CDR3 region has 16 residues. CDR1 is DFQATT, CDR2 SNEGSKA, per germline (reference sequence). The trim removed 2 bases at V and 3 bases at J, leaving 9 bases unmatched. The CDR3 protein is CSARPNRGRGTDTQYF. CDR3 nucleotide sequence: TGCAGTGCTAGACCCAACAGGGGGCGCGGGACAGATACGCAGTATTTT.